Each of the 12 T cell receptor beta chains below was sequenced from the same sample in a study of cytomegalovirus exposure and HLA in healthy donors. Primers included in the PCR were 60 Vbeta and 13 Jbeta primers. Using immunoSEQ multiplex PCR, the repertoire was profiled, and TCRdb retains in-frame clones only, with some absent. The sample has some 80,000 clones, about 79% seen once. The specimen was PBMCs. Source of these receptors: a man in his forties in good health and CMV-seronegative.

The rearrangement uses TRBV19 and TRBJ1-5; a possible D gene is TRBD1 (6 bases). The germline V gene has CDR1 LNHDA and CDR2 SQIVND (reference sequence). With 10 bases removed from V and 2 bases from J, the gap between germline ends came to 21 bases. There are 16 residues in the CDR3. The CDR3 reads CATRDTLFSGNQPQHF. CDR3 bases: TGTGCCACTCGGGACACCCTTTTTTCTGGCAATCAGCCCCAGCATTTT.

This clone was detected only once. The chain recombines TRBV7-2 with TRBJ2-7, with D tentatively TRBD1 (6 bases). Trimming stripped 3 bases from V and 7 bases from J, with 10 bases between. The CDR3 contains 12 residues. Germline lookup yields CDR1 SGHTA and CDR2 FQGNSA. The CDR3 sequence: CASSLYTGEQYF. The CDR3 nucleotides are TGTGCCAGCAGCTTGTATACAGGGGAGCAGTACTTC.

The rearrangement joins TRBV7-2 to TRBJ2-3; D unclear. The CDR3 is 13 residues long. V was clipped by 5 bases and J by 4 bases, with 10 bases between them. Germline loops: CDR1 SGHTA, CDR2 FQGNSA. CDR3: CASSRSAADTQYF. In DNA form, the CDR3 reads TGTGCCAGCAGCCGGAGTGCGGCAGATACGCAGTATTTT. The variable domain in full, completed from reference TRBV7-2 and TRBJ2-3, reads GAGVSQSPSNKVTEKGKDVELRCDPISGHTALYWYRQSLGQGLEFLIYFQGNSAPDKSGLPSDRFSAERTGGSVSTLTIQRTQQEDSAVYLCASSRSAADTQYFGPGTRLTVL.

This clone has just one count. The chain recombines TRBV6-1 with TRBJ1-1, with 9 bases matching TRBD1. The CDR3 runs to 16 residues. The germline gives CDR1 MNHNS, CDR2 SASEGT. V lost 4 bases to trimming and J lost 1 base; unmatched junction nucleotides: 7. The CDR3 DNA sequence: TGTGCCAGCAGTGTGGGGACAGGGAGGGGGAACACTGAAGCTTTCTTT. Residues: CASSVGTGRGNTEAFF.

The rearrangement uses TRBV7-9 and TRBJ2-6, with 7 bases matching TRBD1. V shed 2 bases, J shed 0 bases, and the junction held 10 bases outside the gene matches. CDR1 is SEHNR and CDR2 is FQNEAQ in the germline V gene (reference sequence). The length of the CDR3 is 19 residues. DNA for the CDR3: TGTGCCAGCAGCTTAAATGTCCAGGGGGTACTCTCTGGGGCCAACGTCCTGACTTTC. This codes for CASSLNVQGVLSGANVLTF.

The chain employs TRBV25-1 and TRBJ1-1; D is possibly TRBD1 (5 bases). Deletions cut 1 base from V and 8 bases from J, with 11 bases between. The CDR3 sequence is 13 residues long. Germline CDR1 is MGHDK and CDR2 is SYGVNS. The CDR3 is CASSELGTAEAFF. DNA of the CDR3: TGTGCCAGCAGTGAATTGGGGACTGCGGAAGCTTTCTTT.

V is TRBV19 and J is TRBJ2-7; weak D call: TRBD1 (5 bases). V shed 8 bases and J shed 5 bases, with 16 bases lying between them. Germline V gene lookup returns CDR1 LNHDA and CDR2 SQIVND (reference sequence). CDR3 length: 13 amino acids. CDR3 in amino acids: CASRGQGPNEQYF. In nucleotides, the CDR3 is TGTGCCAGTCGTGGGCAGGGTCCCAACGAGCAGTACTTC.

This chain joins TRBV15 and TRBJ2-7; 7 bases match TRBD2. V lost 0 bases and J lost 1; bases outside the gene matches: 3. Germline loops: CDR1 LNHNV, CDR2 YYDKDF (reference sequence). The CDR3 extends over 15 amino acids. As DNA, the CDR3 is TGTGCCACCAGCAGAGAGGGGGGGGAGTCCTACGAGCAGTACTTC. This encodes CATSREGGESYEQYF.

This clone was seen a few times. The CDR3 region is CASSTDYEQYF. In DNA form, the CDR3 reads TGCGCCAGCAGCACAGACTACGAGCAGTACTTC. The chain employs TRBV5-1 and TRBJ2-7; no firm D call. The CDR3 sequence is 11 residues long. Germline V gene data show CDR1 as SGHRS and CDR2 as YFSETQ. V lost 4 bases, J lost 3 bases, and 5 bases lay in between.

The chain has TRBV15 and TRBJ2-2, with D tentatively TRBD1 (5 bases). CDR1 is LNHNV and CDR2 is YYDKDF in the germline V gene (reference sequence). Trimming stripped 7 bases from V and 5 bases from J, with 14 bases between. This CDR3 region has 14 residues. The CDR3 nucleotides are TGTGCCACCACCACCCTCGCAGGGACCGGGGAGCTGTTTTTT. Its protein is CATTTLAGTGELFF.

This chain connects TRBV7-8 to TRBJ1-4; 8 nucleotides agree with TRBD1. V was clipped by 5 bases and J by 8 bases; unmatched bases: 10. The CDR3 totals 15 residues. Germline V lookup: CDR1 SGHVS, CDR2 FQNEAQ. This chain's CDR3 is CASSRWDRPGEKLFF. CDR3 DNA: TGTGCCAGCAGCCGATGGGACAGGCCGGGAGAAAAACTGTTTTTT.

The chain has TRBV11-2 and TRBJ2-1; D is undetermined. V lost 0 bases to trimming and J lost 0 bases, with 6 bases between them. The CDR3 runs to 15 residues. Germline CDR1 SGHAT, CDR2 FQNNGV. In DNA, the CDR3 is TGTGCCAGCAGCTTAGAACCGGGCTCCTACAATGAGCAGTTCTTC. This sequence encodes CASSLEPGSYNEQFF.